This TCR beta chain was found in a study of shared clonotypes between healthy human individuals. Selected positively for CCR7 and CD45RO-negative, naive CD8 cells excluded terminally differentiated effector memory CD45RA+ cells. Trimming stripped 2 bases from V and 0 bases from J, with 11 bases between. CDR3 size: 17 residues. The V gene's germline CDR1 is MNHEY and CDR2 SMNVEV (reference sequence). TCRdb's copy holds only in-frame clones and misses some; the assay was immunoSEQ multiplex PCR. The data contain approximately 1.9 million clones, approximately 92% of them singletons. The sample taken for sequencing was naive CD8+ T cells from PBMCs. This clonotype was sampled from a man aged 18-30 years in good health. Some clones in this sample may be carry-over from other donors' samples. The chain joins TRBV27 to TRBJ2-6; possibly TRBD1 for D (5 bases). The CDR3 is CASSLIGANSGANVLTF. The CDR3 DNA reads as TGTGCCAGCAGTTTAATAGGGGCGAACTCTGGGGCCAACGTCCTGACTTTC.